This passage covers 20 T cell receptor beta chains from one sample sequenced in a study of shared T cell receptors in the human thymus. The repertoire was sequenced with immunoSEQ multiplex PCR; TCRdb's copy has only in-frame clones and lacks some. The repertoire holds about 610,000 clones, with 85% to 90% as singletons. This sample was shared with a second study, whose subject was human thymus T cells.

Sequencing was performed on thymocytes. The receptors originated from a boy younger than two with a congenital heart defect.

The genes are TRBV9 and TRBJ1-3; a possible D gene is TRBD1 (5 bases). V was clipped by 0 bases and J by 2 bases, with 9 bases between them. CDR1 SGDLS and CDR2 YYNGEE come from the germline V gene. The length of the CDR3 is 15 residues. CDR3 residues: CASSVGGRAGNTIYF. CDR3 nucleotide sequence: TGTGCCAGCAGCGTAGGGGGCAGGGCTGGAAACACCATATATTTT.

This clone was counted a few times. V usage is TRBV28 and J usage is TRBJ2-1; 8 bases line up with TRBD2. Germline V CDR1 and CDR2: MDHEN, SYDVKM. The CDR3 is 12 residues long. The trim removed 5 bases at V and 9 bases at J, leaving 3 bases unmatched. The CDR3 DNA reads TGTGCCAGCAGTAGCGGGAGATGTGAGCAGTTCTTC. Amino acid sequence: CASSSGRCEQFF.

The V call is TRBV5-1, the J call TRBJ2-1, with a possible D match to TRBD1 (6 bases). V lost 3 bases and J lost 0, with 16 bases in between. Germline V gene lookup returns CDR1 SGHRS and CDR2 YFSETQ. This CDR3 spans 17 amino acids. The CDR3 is CASSYIQGRGSYNEQFF. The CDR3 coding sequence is TGCGCCAGCAGCTATATACAGGGTCGGGGCTCCTACAATGAGCAGTTCTTC.

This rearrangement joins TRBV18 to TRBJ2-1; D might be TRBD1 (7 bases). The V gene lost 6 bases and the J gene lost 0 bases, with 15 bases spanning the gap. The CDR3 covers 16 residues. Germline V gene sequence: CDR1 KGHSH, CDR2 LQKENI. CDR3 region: CASSQGGFSSYNEQFF. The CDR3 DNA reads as TGTGCCAGCTCGCAGGGGGGTTTTAGCTCCTACAATGAGCAGTTCTTC.

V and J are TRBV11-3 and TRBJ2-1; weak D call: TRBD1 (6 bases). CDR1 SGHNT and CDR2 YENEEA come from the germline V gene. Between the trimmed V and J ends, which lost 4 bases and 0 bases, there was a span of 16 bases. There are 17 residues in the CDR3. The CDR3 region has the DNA TGTGCCAGCAGCTCCAGCATACAGGGAAGCTCCTACAATGAGCAGTTCTTC. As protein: CASSSSIQGSSYNEQFF.

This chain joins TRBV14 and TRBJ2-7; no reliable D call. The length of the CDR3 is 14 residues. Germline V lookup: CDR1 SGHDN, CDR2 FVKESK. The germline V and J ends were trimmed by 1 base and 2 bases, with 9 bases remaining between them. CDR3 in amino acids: CASSQVRVPYEQYF. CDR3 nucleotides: TGTGCCAGCAGCCAAGTCCGAGTCCCCTACGAGCAGTACTTC.

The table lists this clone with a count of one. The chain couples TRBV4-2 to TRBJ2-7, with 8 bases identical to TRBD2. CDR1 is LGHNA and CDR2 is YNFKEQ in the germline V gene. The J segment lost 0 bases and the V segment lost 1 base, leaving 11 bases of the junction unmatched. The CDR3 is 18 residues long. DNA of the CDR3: TGTGCCAGCAGCCAAGGAGGGGATCATAGCGGGGTCTCCTACGAGCAGTACTTC. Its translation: CASSQGGDHSGVSYEQYF.

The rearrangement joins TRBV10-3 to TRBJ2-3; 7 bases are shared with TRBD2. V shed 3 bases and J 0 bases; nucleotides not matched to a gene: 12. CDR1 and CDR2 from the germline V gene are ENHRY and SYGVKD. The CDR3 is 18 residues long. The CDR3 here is CAISEVMGTGGSTDTQYF. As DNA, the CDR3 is TGTGCCATCAGTGAAGTCATGGGGACGGGAGGTAGCACAGATACGCAGTATTTT.

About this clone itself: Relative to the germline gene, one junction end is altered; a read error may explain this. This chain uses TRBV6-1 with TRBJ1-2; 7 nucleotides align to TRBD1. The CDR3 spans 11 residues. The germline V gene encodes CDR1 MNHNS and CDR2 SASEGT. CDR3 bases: TGTGCCAGCAGTCCCCGGACAGGCATTCTGTTC. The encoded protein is CASSPRTGILF.

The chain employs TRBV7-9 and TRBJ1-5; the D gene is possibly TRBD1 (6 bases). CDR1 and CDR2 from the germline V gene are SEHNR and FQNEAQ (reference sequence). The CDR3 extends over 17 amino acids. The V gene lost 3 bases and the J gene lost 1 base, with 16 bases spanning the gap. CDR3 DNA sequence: TGTGCCAGCAGCTTTGGGGGCGAAGGTAGGAGCAATCAGCCCCAGCATTTT. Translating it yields CASSFGGEGRSNQPQHF.

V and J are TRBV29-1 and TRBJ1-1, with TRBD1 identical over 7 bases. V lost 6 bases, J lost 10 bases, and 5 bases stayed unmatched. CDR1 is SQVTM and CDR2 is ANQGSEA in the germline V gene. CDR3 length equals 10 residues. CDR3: CSVVQGTAFF. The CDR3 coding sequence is TGCAGCGTGGTACAGGGGACAGCTTTCTTT.

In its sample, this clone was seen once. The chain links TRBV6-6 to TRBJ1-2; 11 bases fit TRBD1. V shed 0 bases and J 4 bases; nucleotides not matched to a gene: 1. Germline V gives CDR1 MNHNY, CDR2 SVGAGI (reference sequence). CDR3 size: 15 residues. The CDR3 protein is CASSYSGTGGYGYTF. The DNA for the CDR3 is TGTGCCAGCAGTTACTCAGGGACAGGGGGCTATGGCTACACCTTC.

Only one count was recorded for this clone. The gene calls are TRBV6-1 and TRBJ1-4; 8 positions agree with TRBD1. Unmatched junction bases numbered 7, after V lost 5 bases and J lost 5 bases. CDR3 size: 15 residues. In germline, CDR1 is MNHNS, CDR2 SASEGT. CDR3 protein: CASSSAGGRNEKLFF. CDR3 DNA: TGTGCCAGCAGTTCCGCAGGGGGCAGAAATGAAAAACTGTTTTTT.

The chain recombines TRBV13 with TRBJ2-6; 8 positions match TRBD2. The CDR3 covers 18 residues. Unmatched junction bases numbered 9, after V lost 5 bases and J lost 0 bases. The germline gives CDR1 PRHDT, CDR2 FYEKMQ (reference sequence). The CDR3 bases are TGTGCCAGCAGCCTCGGGGGGGGATTCCGCTCTGGGGCCAACGTCCTGACTTTC. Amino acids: CASSLGGGFRSGANVLTF.

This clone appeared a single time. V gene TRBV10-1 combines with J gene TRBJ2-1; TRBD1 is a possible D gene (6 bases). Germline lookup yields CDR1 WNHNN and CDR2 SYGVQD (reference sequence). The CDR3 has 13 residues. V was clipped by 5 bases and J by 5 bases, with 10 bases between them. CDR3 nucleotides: TGCGCCAGCAGTAGGCAGGGGAACAATGAGCAGTTCTTC. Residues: CASSRQGNNEQFF.

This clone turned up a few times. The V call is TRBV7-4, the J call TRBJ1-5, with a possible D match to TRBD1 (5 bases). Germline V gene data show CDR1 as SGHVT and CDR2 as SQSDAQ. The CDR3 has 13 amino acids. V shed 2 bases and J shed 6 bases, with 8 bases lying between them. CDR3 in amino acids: CASSLQGSQPQHF. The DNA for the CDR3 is TGTGCCAGCAGCTTACAGGGTAGTCAGCCCCAGCATTTT. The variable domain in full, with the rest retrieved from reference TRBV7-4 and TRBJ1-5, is GAGVSQSPRYKVAKRGRDVALRCDSISGHVTLYWYRQTLGQGSEVLTYSQSDAQRDKSGRPSGRFSAERPERSVSTLKIQRTEQGDSAVYLCASSLQGSQPQHFGDGTRLSIL.

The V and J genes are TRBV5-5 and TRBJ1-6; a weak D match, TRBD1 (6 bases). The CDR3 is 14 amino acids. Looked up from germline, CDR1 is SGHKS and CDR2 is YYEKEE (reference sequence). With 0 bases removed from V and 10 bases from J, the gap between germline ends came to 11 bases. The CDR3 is CASSLDRARSPLHF. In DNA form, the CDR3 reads TGTGCCAGCAGCTTGGACAGGGCAAGGTCACCCCTCCACTTT.

In DNA, the CDR3 is TGTGCCCCCCACAGGACCCCCTCAAACGAGCAGTACTTC. The encoded protein is CAPHRTPSNEQYF. This chain connects TRBV6-6 to TRBJ2-7; possibly TRBD1 for D (5 bases). Germline V gene lookup returns CDR1 MNHNY and CDR2 SVGAGI (reference sequence). This CDR3 is 13 amino acids long. Deletions cut 11 bases from V and 5 bases from J, with 19 bases between.

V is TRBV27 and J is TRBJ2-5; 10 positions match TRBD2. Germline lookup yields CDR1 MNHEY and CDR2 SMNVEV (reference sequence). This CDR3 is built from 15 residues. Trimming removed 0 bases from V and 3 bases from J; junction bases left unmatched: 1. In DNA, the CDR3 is TGTGCCAGCAGTTTATCCGGACTAGCGGAAGAGACCCAGTACTTC. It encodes CASSLSGLAEETQYF.

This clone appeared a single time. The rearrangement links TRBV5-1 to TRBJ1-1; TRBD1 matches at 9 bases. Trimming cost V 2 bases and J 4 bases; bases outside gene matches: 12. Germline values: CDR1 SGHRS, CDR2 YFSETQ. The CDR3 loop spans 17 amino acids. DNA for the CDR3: TGCGCCAGCAGCTTCTCAGGGACAGGGCAATTTGGCACTGAAGCTTTCTTT. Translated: CASSFSGTGQFGTEAFF. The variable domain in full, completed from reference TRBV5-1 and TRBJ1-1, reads KAGVTQTPRYLIKTRGQQVTLSCSPISGHRSVSWYQQTPGQGLQFLFEYFSETQRNKGNFPGRFSGRQFSNSRSEMNVSTLELGDSALYLCASSFSGTGQFGTEAFFGQGTRLTVV.